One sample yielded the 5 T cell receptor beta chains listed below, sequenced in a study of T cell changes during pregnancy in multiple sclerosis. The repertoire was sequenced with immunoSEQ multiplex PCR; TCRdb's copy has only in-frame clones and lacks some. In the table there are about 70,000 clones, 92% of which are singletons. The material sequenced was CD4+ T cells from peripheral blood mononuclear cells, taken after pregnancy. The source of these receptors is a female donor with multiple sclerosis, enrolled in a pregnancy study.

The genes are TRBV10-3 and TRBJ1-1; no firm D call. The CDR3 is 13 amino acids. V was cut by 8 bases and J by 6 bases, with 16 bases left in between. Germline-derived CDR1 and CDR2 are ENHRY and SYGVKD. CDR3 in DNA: TGTGCCATCTCCACATCGCTGGTTGCTGAAGCTTTCTTT. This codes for CAISTSLVAEAFF.

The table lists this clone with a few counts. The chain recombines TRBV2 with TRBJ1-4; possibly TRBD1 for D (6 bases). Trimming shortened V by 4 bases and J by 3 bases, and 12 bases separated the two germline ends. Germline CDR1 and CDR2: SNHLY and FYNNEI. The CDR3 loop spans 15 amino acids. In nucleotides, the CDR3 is TGTGCCAGCAGTGGAATACAGGGATCTAATGAAAAACTGTTTTTT. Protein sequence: CASSGIQGSNEKLFF.

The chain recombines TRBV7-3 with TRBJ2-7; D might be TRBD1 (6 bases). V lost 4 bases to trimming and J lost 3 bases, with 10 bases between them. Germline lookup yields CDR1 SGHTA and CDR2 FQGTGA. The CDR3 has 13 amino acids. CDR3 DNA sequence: TGTGCCAGCAGCTCTACGACAGGCTACGAGCAGTACTTC. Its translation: CASSSTTGYEQYF.

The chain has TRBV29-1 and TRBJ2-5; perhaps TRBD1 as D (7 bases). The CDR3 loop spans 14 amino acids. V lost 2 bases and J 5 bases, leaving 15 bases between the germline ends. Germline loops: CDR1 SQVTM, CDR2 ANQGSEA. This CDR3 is CSVEPLQGRETQYF. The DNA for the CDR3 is TGCAGCGTTGAACCGTTACAGGGGAGGGAGACCCAGTACTTC.

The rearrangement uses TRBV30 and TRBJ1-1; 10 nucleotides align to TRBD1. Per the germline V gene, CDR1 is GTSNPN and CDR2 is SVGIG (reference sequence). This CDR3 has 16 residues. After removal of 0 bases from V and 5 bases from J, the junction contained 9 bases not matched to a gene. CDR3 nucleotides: TGTGCCTGGAGTGTTCGACCATGGGACAGGGGTACTGAAGCTTTCTTT. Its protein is CAWSVRPWDRGTEAFF.